Listed below are T cell receptor beta chains from one sample, sequenced in a study of T cell changes during pregnancy in multiple sclerosis. Repertoires were generated with immunoSEQ multiplex PCR, while TCRdb's copy carries only in-frame clones and drops some. This sample has under 95,000 clones, with 90% to 95% found just once. The specimen comprised peripheral blood, sampled after pregnancy. Receptor source: a female donor in good health, enrolled as a control in a pregnancy study. CDR3s include the opening cysteine and the closing phenylalanine or tryptophan. Fields, in order: J gene, D gene, V gene, clone size, CDR3 protein, CDR3 DNA. A D gene is named only where the DNA matches it firmly. Size is stated for part of the rows, as once, few or many counts, or as a class when the clone is expanded.

TRBJ1-2,NA,TRBV30,once,CAWSAAGYGYTF,TGTGCCTGGAGTGCCGCGGGGTATGGCTACACCTTC
TRBJ2-1,TRBD2,TRBV7-8,NA,CASTSRGDSYNEQFF,TGTGCCAGCACCTCCCGGGGGGACTCCTACAATGAGCAGTTCTTC
TRBJ2-7,NA,TRBV6-6,NA,CASSSAYEQYF,TGTGCCAGCAGTTCCGCCTACGAGCAGTACTTC
TRBJ2-7,TRBD1,TRBV7-9,NA,CASSPRTGGGHSSYEQYF,TGTGCCAGCAGCCCCCGGACAGGGGGCGGACATAGCTCCTACGAGCAGTACTTC
TRBJ2-1,TRBD1,TRBV10-3,NA,CAIKSGQGWNEQFF,TGTGCCATCAAATCGGGACAGGGATGGAATGAGCAGTTCTTC
TRBJ1-1,TRBD1,TRBV4-2,NA,CASSQGDRRNTEAFF,TGTGCCAGCAGCCAGGGGGACAGGCGGAACACTGAAGCTTTCTTT
TRBJ2-4,NA,TRBV5-1,NA,CASSPGGEAKNIQYF,TGCGCCAGCAGCCCGGGCGGGGAGGCCAAAAACATTCAGTACTTC
TRBJ2-7,TRBD1,TRBV4-3,NA,CASSRVQGAAYEQYF,TGCGCCAGCAGCCGGGTACAGGGGGCAGCCTACGAGCAGTACTTC
TRBJ1-5,NA,TRBV7-9,NA,CASSGQGSNQPQHF,TGTGCCAGCAGTGGTCAGGGAAGCAATCAGCCCCAGCATTTT
TRBJ2-3,TRBD2,TRBV7-3,NA,CASSMGLDADTQYF,TGTGCCAGCAGCATGGGACTAGATGCGGATACGCAGTATTTT
TRBJ2-7,TRBD1,TRBV2,NA,CASSWTGVNYEQYF,TGTGCCAGCAGCTGGACAGGGGTGAATTACGAGCAGTACTTC
TRBJ2-7,TRBD1,TRBV9,NA,CASSVEGTVYEQYF,TGTGCCAGCAGCGTAGAGGGGACAGTGTACGAGCAGTACTTC
TRBJ1-1,NA,TRBV5-5,NA,CASTLVAGTPNTEAFF,TGTGCCAGCACGCTCGTGGCAGGAACTCCGAACACTGAAGCTTTCTTT
TRBJ1-1,NA,TRBV28,once,CASSLIGHGVNTEAFF,TGTGCCAGCAGCCTGATTGGCCACGGGGTGAACACTGAAGCTTTCTTT
TRBJ2-3,TRBD1,TRBV14,NA,CASSRLDPGQHTDTQYF,TGTGCCAGCAGCCGGCTCGACCCGGGACAGCACACAGATACGCAGTATTTT
TRBJ1-1,NA,TRBV27,NA,CASSPSGYTEAFF,TGTGCCAGCAGCCCCTCGGGGTACACTGAAGCTTTCTTT
TRBJ1-2,NA,TRBV7-2,once,CASSQGGVAQNYGYTF,TGTGCCAGCAGCCAAGGGGGGGTCGCGCAAAACTATGGCTACACCTTC
TRBJ2-1,TRBD2,TRBV6-4,NA,CASSDSGGGADEQFF,TGTGCCAGCAGTGACTCGGGCGGGGGGGCTGATGAGCAGTTCTTC
TRBJ1-2,TRBD1,TRBV4-2,NA,CASSQEERPGQGYYGYTF,TGTGCCAGCAGCCAAGAAGAAAGGCCGGGACAGGGGTACTATGGCTACACCTTC
TRBJ2-5,TRBD2,TRBV15,NA,CATSSRSGGAQTQYF,TGTGCCACCAGCTCCCGGAGCGGGGGGGCTCAGACCCAGTACTTC
TRBJ1-5,NA,TRBV18,NA,CASSPSVAQPQHF,TGTGCCAGCTCACCATCGGTAGCTCAGCCCCAGCATTTT
TRBJ1-5,NA,TRBV7-8,NA,CASSPRQVGQPQHF,TGTGCCAGCAGCCCAAGACAGGTGGGTCAGCCCCAGCATTTT
TRBJ2-5,NA,TRBV19,NA,CASRRGGTQYF,TGTGCCAGTAGGAGGGGGGGGACCCAGTACTTC
TRBJ1-1,NA,TRBV19,NA,CASSLAQGNTEAFF,TGTGCCAGTAGTTTGGCACAGGGGAACACTGAAGCTTTCTTT
TRBJ2-1,TRBD2,TRBV5-1,NA,CASSPRAGEDEQFF,TGCGCCAGCAGCCCCCGGGCGGGGGAGGATGAGCAGTTCTTC
TRBJ2-3,TRBD2,TRBV6-1,NA,CASSGGGWLGGRAQYF,TGTGCCAGCAGTGGGGGAGGGTGGCTCGGGGGTCGGGCGCAGTATTTT
TRBJ1-4,NA,TRBV6-1,NA,CASSVRGGNEKLFF,TGTGCCAGCAGTGTAAGAGGAGGGAATGAAAAACTGTTTTTT
TRBJ2-7,TRBD2,TRBV2,NA,CASRASGSYEQYF,TGTGCCAGCCGGGCTAGCGGCTCCTACGAGCAGTACTTC
TRBJ2-3,NA,TRBV10-3,NA,CAIKSGGAADTQYF,TGTGCCATCAAGAGTGGGGGGGCCGCAGATACGCAGTATTTT
TRBJ1-2,TRBD1,TRBV4-3,NA,CASSRTGDRGYGYTF,TGCGCCAGCAGCCGGACGGGGGACAGGGGGTATGGCTACACCTTC
TRBJ2-5,TRBD1,TRBV5-1,NA,CASSFGQALQETQYF,TGCGCCAGCAGCTTTGGACAGGCACTCCAAGAGACCCAGTACTTC
TRBJ1-1,NA,TRBV18,NA,CASSGGQQGNTEAFF,TGTGCCAGCTCAGGGGGTCAACAGGGGAACACTGAAGCTTTCTTT
TRBJ2-6,TRBD2,TRBV29-1,once,CSVQRGGSGANVLTF,TGCAGCGTGCAACGCGGGGGCTCTGGGGCCAACGTCCTGACTTTC
TRBJ1-1,NA,TRBV10-3,NA,CAISRELNTEAFF,TGTGCCATCAGTCGCGAATTGAACACTGAAGCTTTCTTT
TRBJ1-2,TRBD1,TRBV4-1,few,CASSPRDRGKASNYGYTF,TGCGCCAGCAGCCCTCGGGACAGGGGAAAAGCCTCTAACTATGGCTACACCTTC
TRBJ2-5,NA,TRBV28,NA,CASSAGFETQYF,TGTGCCAGCAGTGCCGGGTTTGAGACCCAGTACTTC
TRBJ2-6,NA,TRBV6-1,NA,CASSATGTGANVLTF,TGTGCCAGCAGCGCGACAGGTACCGGAGCCAACGTCCTGACTTTC
TRBJ2-1,NA,TRBV6-5,NA,CASAKGGVPYNEQFF,TGTGCCAGCGCCAAGGGGGGGGTCCCCTACAATGAGCAGTTCTTC
TRBJ2-7,NA,TRBV11-2,NA,CASSPDWTYEQYF,TGTGCCAGCAGTCCGGACTGGACCTACGAGCAGTACTTC
TRBJ1-1,NA,TRBV19,NA,CASTLRVGGEGNTEAFF,TGTGCCAGTACCCTAAGGGTAGGAGGGGAGGGGAACACTGAAGCTTTCTTT
TRBJ1-1,NA,TRBV6-1,NA,CASSGYHRVGTEAFF,TGTGCCAGCAGTGGTTACCACAGGGTGGGAACTGAAGCTTTCTTT
TRBJ2-1,TRBD2,TRBV7-9,NA,CASSLAAGGPNEQFF,TGTGCCAGCAGCTTAGCAGCGGGGGGGCCTAATGAGCAGTTCTTC
TRBJ2-5,NA,TRBV2,NA,CASRGGGETQYF,TGTGCCAGCAGGGGAGGGGGAGAGACCCAGTACTTC
TRBJ2-7,TRBD2,TRBV19,NA,CASTAGGRGEQYF,TGTGCCAGTACAGCGGGGGGGCGAGGAGAGCAGTACTTC
TRBJ1-5,NA,TRBV6-5,NA,CASSSGRGRRQPQHF,TGTGCCAGCAGCTCCGGGAGGGGCCGGCGGCAGCCCCAGCATTTT